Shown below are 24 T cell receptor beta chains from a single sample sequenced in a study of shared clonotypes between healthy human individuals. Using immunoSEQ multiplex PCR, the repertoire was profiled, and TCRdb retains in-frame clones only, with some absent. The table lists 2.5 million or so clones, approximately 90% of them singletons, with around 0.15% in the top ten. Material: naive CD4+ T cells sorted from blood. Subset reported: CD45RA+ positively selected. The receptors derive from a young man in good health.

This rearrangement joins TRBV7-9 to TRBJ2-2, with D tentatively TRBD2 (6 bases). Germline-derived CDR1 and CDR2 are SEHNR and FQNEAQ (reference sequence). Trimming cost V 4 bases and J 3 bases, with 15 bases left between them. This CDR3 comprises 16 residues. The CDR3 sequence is CASSSGLLTHTGELFF. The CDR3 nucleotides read TGTGCCAGCAGCTCGGGACTCCTAACCCACACCGGGGAGCTGTTTTTT.

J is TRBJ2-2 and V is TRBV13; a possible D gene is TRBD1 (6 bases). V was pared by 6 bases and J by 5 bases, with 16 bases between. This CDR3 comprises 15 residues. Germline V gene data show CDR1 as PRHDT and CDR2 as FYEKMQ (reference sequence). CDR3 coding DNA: TGTGCCAGCAGACAGGGAAGAACGGTGACCGGGGAGCTGTTTTTT. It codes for CASRQGRTVTGELFF.

CDR3 protein: CASSGQGYFNQPQHF. In DNA form, the CDR3 reads TGTGCCAGCAGCGGACAGGGTTACTTCAATCAGCCCCAGCATTTT. The rearrangement uses TRBV7-2 and TRBJ1-5; 8 bases agree with TRBD1. The CDR3 sequence is 15 residues long. V trimming: 5 bases; J trimming: 3 bases; junction bases outside the gene matches: 6. Per germline, CDR1 SGHTA and CDR2 FQGNSA.

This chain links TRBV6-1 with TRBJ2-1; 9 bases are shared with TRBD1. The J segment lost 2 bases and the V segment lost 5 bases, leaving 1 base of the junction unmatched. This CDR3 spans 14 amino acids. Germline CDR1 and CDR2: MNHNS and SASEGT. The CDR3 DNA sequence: TGTGCCAGCAGTACAGGGGGCACCTACAATGAGCAGTTCTTC. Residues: CASSTGGTYNEQFF.

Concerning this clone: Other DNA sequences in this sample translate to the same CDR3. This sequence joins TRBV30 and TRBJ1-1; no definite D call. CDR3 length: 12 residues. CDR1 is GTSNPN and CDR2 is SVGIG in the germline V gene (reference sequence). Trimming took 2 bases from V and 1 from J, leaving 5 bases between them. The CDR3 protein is CAWSTKNTEAFF. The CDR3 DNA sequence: TGTGCCTGGAGTACCAAGAACACTGAAGCTTTCTTT.

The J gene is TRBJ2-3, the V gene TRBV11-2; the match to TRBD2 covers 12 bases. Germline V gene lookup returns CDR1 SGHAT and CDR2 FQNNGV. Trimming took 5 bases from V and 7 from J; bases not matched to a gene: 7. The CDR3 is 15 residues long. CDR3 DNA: TGTGCCAGCAGCCTAAGGACTAGCGGGGATTATACGCAGTATTTT. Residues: CASSLRTSGDYTQYF.

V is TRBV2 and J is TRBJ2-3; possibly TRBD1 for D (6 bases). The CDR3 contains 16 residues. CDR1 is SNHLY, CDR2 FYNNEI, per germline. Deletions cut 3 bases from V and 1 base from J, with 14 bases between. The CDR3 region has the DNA TGTGCCAGCAGTGAGTTGGGGGCTCGAGGCACAGATACGCAGTATTTT. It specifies CASSELGARGTDTQYF.

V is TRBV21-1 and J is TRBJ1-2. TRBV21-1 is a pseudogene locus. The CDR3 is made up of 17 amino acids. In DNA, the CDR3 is TGTGCCAGCAGCAAATTTAGGAGTCCCGGACTTAACTATGGCTACACCTTC. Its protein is CASSKFRSPGLNYGYTF.

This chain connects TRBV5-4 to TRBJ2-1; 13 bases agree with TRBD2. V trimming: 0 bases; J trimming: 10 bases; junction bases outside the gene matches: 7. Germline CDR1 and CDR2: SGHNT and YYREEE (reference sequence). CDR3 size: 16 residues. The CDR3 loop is CASSLAGTSGTGEQFF. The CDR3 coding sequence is TGTGCCAGCAGCTTGGCCGGGACTAGCGGGACGGGGGAGCAGTTCTTC.

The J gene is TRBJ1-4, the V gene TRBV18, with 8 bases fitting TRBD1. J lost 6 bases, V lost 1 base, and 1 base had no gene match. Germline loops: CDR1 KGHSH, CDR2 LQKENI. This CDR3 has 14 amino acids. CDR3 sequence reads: CASSPRQGYEKLFF. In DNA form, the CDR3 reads TGTGCCAGCTCACCACGACAGGGGTATGAAAAACTGTTTTTT.

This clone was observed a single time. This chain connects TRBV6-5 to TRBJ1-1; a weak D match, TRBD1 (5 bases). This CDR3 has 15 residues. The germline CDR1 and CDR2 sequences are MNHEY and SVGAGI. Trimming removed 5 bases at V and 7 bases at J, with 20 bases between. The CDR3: CASSTPGRSRGEAFF. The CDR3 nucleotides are TGTGCCAGCAGTACCCCCGGGAGGTCGAGGGGTGAAGCTTTCTTT.

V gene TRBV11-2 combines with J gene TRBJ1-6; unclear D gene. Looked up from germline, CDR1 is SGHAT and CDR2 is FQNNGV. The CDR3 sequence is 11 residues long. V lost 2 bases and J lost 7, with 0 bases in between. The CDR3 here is CASSLNSPLHF. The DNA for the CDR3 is TGTGCCAGCAGCTTAAATTCACCCCTCCACTTT.

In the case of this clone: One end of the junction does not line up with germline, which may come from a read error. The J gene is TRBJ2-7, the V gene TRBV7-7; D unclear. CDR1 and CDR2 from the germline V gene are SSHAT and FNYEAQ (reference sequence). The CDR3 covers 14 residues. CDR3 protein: CASSLQDGGYEQYF. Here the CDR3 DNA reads TGTGCTAGCAGCTTACAAGACGGTGGGTACGAGCAGTACTTC.

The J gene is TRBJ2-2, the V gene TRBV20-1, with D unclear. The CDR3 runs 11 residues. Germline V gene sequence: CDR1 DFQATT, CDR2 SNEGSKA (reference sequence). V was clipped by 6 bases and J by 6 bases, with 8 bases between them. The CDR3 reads CSAQRAGELFF. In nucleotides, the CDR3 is TGCAGTGCCCAGCGCGCCGGGGAGCTGTTTTTT.

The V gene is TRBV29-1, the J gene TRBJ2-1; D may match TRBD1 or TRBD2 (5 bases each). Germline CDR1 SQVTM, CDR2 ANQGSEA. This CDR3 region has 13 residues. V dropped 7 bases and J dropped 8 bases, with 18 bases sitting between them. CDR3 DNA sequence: TGCAGCGGGCGGGTGGTGATGGGGCATGAGCAGTTCTTC. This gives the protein CSGRVVMGHEQFF.

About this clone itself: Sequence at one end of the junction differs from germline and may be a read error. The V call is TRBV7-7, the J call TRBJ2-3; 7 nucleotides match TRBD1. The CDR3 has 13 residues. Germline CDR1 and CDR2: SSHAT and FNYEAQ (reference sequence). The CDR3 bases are TGTGCTAGCAGCTGGGACAGAACGGATACGCAGTATTTT. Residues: CASSWDRTDTQYF.

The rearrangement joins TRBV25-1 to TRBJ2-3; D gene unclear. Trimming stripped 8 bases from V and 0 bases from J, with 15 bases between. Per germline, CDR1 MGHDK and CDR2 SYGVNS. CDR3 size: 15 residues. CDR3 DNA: TGTGCCAGCCCTAGACATCGAGCTAGCACAGATACGCAGTATTTT. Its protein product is CASPRHRASTDTQYF. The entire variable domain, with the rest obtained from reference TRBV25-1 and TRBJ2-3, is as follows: EADIYQTPRYLVIGTGKKITLECSQTMGHDKMYWYQQDPGMELHLIHYSYGVNSTEKGDLSSESTVSRIRTEHFPLTLESARPSHTSQYLCASPRHRASTDTQYFGPGTRLTVL.

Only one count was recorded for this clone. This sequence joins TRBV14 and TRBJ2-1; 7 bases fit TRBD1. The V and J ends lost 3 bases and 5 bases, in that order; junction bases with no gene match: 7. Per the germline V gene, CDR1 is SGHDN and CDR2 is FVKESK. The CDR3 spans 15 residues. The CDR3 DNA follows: TGTGCCAGCAGCCATCCTGGACAGGTCGACAATGAGCAGTTCTTC. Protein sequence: CASSHPGQVDNEQFF.

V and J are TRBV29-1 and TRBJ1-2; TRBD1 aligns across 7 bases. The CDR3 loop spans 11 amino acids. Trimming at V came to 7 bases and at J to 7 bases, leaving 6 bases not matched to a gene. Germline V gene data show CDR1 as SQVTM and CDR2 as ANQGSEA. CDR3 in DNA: TGCAGCGCTACGGACAGGCCTGGCTACACCTTC. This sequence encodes CSATDRPGYTF.

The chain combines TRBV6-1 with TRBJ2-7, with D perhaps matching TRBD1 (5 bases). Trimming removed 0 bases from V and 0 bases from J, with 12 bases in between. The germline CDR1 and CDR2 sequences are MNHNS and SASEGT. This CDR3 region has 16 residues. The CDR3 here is CASSEARGHLSYEQYF. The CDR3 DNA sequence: TGTGCCAGCAGTGAAGCGCGAGGACACCTCTCCTACGAGCAGTACTTC.

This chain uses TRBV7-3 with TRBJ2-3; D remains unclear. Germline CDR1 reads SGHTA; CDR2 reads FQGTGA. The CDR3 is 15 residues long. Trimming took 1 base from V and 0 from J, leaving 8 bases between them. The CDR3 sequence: CASSLNPASTDTQYF. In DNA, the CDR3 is TGTGCCAGCAGCTTAAATCCAGCGAGCACAGATACGCAGTATTTT.

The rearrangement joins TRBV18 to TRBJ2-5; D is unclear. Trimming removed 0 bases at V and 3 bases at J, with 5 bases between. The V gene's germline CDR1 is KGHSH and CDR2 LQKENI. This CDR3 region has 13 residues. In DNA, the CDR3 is TGTGCCAGCTCACCACCACTGAAAGAGACCCAGTACTTC. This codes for CASSPPLKETQYF.

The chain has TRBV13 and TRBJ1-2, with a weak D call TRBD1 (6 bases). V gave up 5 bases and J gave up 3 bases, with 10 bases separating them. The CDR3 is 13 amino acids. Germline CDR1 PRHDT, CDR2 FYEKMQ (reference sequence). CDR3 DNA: TGTGCCAGCAGCATGGACAGAGACTATGGCTACACCTTC. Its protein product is CASSMDRDYGYTF.

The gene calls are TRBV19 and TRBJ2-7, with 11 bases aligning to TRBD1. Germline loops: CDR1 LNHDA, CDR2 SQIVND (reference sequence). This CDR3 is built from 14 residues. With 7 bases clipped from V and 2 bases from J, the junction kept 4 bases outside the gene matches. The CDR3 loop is CASKPGQGAYEQYF. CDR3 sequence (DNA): TGTGCCAGTAAACCGGGACAGGGGGCCTACGAGCAGTACTTC.